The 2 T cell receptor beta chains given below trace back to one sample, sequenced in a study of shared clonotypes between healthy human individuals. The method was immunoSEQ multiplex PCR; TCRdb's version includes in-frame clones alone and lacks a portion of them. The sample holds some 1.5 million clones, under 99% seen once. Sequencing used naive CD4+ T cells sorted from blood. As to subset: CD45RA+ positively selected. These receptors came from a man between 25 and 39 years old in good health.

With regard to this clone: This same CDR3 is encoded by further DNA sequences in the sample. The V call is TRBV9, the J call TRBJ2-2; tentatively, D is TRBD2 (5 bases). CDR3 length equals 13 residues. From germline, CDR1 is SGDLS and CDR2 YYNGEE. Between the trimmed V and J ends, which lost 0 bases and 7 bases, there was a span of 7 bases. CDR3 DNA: TGTGCCAGCAGCGTAGTACTAGGCGGGGAGCTGTTTTTT. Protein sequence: CASSVVLGGELFF.

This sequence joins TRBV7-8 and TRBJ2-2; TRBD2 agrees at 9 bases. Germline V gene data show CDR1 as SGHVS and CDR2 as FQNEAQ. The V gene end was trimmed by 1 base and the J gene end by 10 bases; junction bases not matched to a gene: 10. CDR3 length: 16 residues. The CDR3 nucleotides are TGTGCCAGCAGCTTAGAGGCTAGCGGGATTCGTAAGGAGCTGTTTTTT. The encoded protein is CASSLEASGIRKELFF.